This T cell receptor (beta chain) was sequenced in a study of cytomegalovirus exposure and HLA in healthy donors. At the level of the study: Genotyping showed roughly 86% of fewer than 500 donors falling in the Caucasian-associated ancestry cluster.

The CDR3 covers 16 residues. Trimming took off 5 bases at V and 1 base at J, with 15 bases between the two ends. Per germline, CDR1 MRHNA and CDR2 SNTAGT. PCR involved 60 Vbeta and 13 Jbeta primers. Clones were read by immunoSEQ multiplex PCR, and TCRdb kept only the in-frame ones, dropping some. The table shows 150,000 to 170,000 clones, with around 80% occurring only once. In the case of this clone: The antigen remains undetermined.

Points from the study as a whole: Further analysis was carried out later, and it showed several of the most significant clusters appearing linked to common viral pathogens. Per a later analysis, 18,000 or so TCR beta sequences showed association with HLA alleles at 0.05 false discovery rate.

The TCR originated in a man aged 25 to 40 in good health and CMV-seropositive. The chain is built from TRBV6-4 and TRBJ2-1; possible D gene TRBD2, 5 bases. Material for sequencing was PBMCs. This CDR3 is CASSHTSTLSYNEQFF. For the CDR3, the DNA is TGTGCCAGCAGTCACACTAGTACACTGTCCTACAATGAGCAGTTCTTC.